A single T cell receptor beta chain is shown here with its context. Its antigen is still unknown. An end of the junction does not agree with germline; a read error may underlie this. TCRdb processed the 5' RACE reads anew with MiXCR; each CDR3 protein has one entry. The table lists about 180,000 distinct CDR3 sequences, less than 20% of them singletons, with roughly 3.8% in the top ten. This specimen belongs to a study of T-cell memory formation after mild COVID-19. The CDR3 covers 13 residues. Germline loops: CDR1 MDHEN, CDR2 SYDVKM. Study-wide results and limits: CD4+ contracting clones were mainly CM and EM; CD8+ ones, EMRA.

This sequence originates from a man between 18 and 29 years old who had mild COVID-19 (a few samples of this study predate the infection). Cell type and time point are not known. Specimen: PBMCs or a T cell subset sorted from them (not recorded which). The chain couples TRBV28 to TRBJ1-2; 7 bases agree with TRBD1. CDR3 bases: TGTGCCAGCAGTTCGACAGGGATTTATGTCTACACCTTC. Translation gives CASSSTGIYVYTF.